This paragraph covers one TCR beta chain sequence. The antigen is undetermined. The data were obtained in a study of blood T cells in healthy people across ages. The sample, 7.5 to 10 milliliters of peripheral blood, was drawn from each donor. This CDR3 region has 15 residues. Germline loops: CDR1 SNHLY, CDR2 FYNNEI. The J segment lost 3 bases and the V segment lost 6 bases, leaving 10 bases of the junction unmatched. The second PCR ran about 6 to 12 cycles with a sample-barcoded 5' primer and J-beta primers. A single record per CDR3 protein comes from TCRdb applying MiXCR to the 5' RACE reads. The sample shows about 780,000 distinct CDR3 sequences, 35% to 50% of them seen only once. Whole-study findings and limits: Underestimates were what the diversity estimates from one million T cells were considered to be.

This clonotype was sampled from a man aged 80 or over in good health. The rearrangement links TRBV2 to TRBJ2-7; 8 bases agree with TRBD1. Sequenced sample: blood. CDR3 in amino acids: CASSVRRTGIYEQYF. CDR3 in DNA: TGTGCCAGCAGCGTCCGTAGGACAGGGATCTACGAGCAGTACTTC.